This is a list of T cell receptor beta chains from one sample in a study of shared clonotypes between healthy human individuals. TCRdb's table, derived via immunoSEQ multiplex PCR, lists solely in-frame clones and lacks some. The data show around 1.5 million clones, 95% to 99% seen once. Sequenced material: naive CD4+ T cells sorted from blood. The receptor source for this set is a man aged 25-45 years in good health. Each CDR3 is given with its conserved first and last residue. Each record gives: D gene, J gene, V gene, clone size, CDR3 DNA, CDR3 protein. D genes are given only for firm matches. The size field is filled for only some rows; it gives once, few, many or a size class.

>.|TRBJ1-2|TRBV5-1|.
TGCGCCAGCAGCTTGGGGACCGTCGCTAACCAGGGCTACACCTTC
CASSLGTVANQGYTF
>.|TRBJ1-5|TRBV25-1|.
TGTGCCAGCAGTCAACAGGGTTTCGGCAATCAGCCCCAGCATTTT
CASSQQGFGNQPQHF
>.|TRBJ2-5|TRBV18|.
TGTGCCAGCTCACCCCTCGAGGCGGCCCAGTACTTC
CASSPLEAAQYF
>.|TRBJ2-7|TRBV7-2|.
TGTGCCAGCAGCAAGACGACCTACGAGCAGTACTTC
CASSKTTYEQYF
>.|TRBJ1-2|TRBV11-2|.
TGTGCCAGCAGCTTAGTGGGCCGCGGCTACACCTTC
CASSLVGRGYTF
>.|TRBJ2-3|TRBV2|.
TGTGCCAGCAGCGGACAGGCGGGGAGCACAGATACGCAGTATTTT
CASSGQAGSTDTQYF
>.|TRBJ2-2|TRBV6-6|.
TGTGCCAGTTGCCAGTCCCCTGGCGGGGAGCTGTTTTTT
CASCQSPGGELFF
>TRBD1|TRBJ1-3|TRBV5-1|.
TGCGCCAGCAGCTTGGGACAGGGTGGAAACACCATATATTTT
CASSLGQGGNTIYF
>.|TRBJ2-7|TRBV7-2|.
TGTGCCAGCAGTTCCATATCGACAGGCTCCTACGAGCAGTACTTC
CASSSISTGSYEQYF
>.|TRBJ2-2|TRBV5-5|.
TGTGCCAGCCGGGGGTCCCCCGGGGAGCTGTTTTTT
CASRGSPGELFF
>TRBD2|TRBJ2-7|TRBV11-2|once
TGTGCCAGCAGCTTAGTCGGGACTAGCGGGTACGAGCAGTACTTC
CASSLVGTSGYEQYF
>TRBD1|TRBJ2-1|TRBV7-9|.
TGTGCCAGCAGCGCCGGGACAGGGCTTTCCTACAATGAGCAGTTCTTC
CASSAGTGLSYNEQFF
>.|TRBJ2-3|TRBV9|.
TGTGCCAGCAGCGTAGCTAGAACCACAGATACGCAGTATTTT
CASSVARTTDTQYF
>TRBD2|TRBJ2-2|TRBV30|.
TGTGCCGGGGGACTATCCACCGGGGAGCTGTTTTTT
CAGGLSTGELFF
>TRBD2|TRBJ2-2|TRBV6-5|.
TGTGCCAGCAGCTACAGACTAGCGGGTCGGGAGCTGTTTTTT
CASSYRLAGRELFF
>TRBD2|TRBJ2-7|TRBV13|.
TGTGCCAGCAGCTTAAAAACTAGCGGGACCCACTACGAGCAGTACTTC
CASSLKTSGTHYEQYF